Below, 18 T cell receptor beta chains from the same sample are listed, as sequenced in a study of technical replicates of blood from a few donors. Produced via immunoSEQ multiplex PCR; TCRdb's table is partial and in-frame only. Here the sample spans some 94,000 clones, 96% being singletons. What was sequenced was T cells isolated from PBMCs. The receptor source for this set is a human donor in good health.

The chain carries TRBV30 and TRBJ2-2; D possibly corresponds to TRBD1 (5 bases). The CDR3 has 12 residues. Germline assignment: CDR1 GTSNPN and CDR2 SVGIG (reference sequence). The CDR3 protein is CGSTENTGELFF. The CDR3 DNA reads as TGTGGCTCGACAGAGAACACCGGGGAGCTGTTTTTT. The whole variable domain, filled in from reference TRBV30 and TRBJ2-2, reads SQTIHQWPATLVQPVGSPLSLECTVEGTSNPNLYWYRQAAGRGLQLLFYSVGIGQISSEVPQNLSASRPQDRQFILSSKKLLLSDSGFYLCGSTENTGELFFGEGSRLTVL.

This chain joins TRBV7-2 and TRBJ2-3; 11 positions agree with TRBD2. Germline assignment: CDR1 SGHTA and CDR2 FQGNSA. The length of the CDR3 is 17 residues. The ends lost 5 bases at V and 2 bases at J; junction bases unmatched: 9. CDR3 sequence (DNA): TGTGCCAGCAGCCTCCTAGCGGGAGGAGTCACCACAGATACGCAGTATTTT. This codes for CASSLLAGGVTTDTQYF. The full variable domain, its missing parts supplied by reference TRBV7-2 and TRBJ2-3, is GAGVSQSPSNKVTEKGKDVELRCDPISGHTALYWYRQSLGQGLEFLIYFQGNSAPDKSGLPSDRFSAERTGGSVSTLTIQRTQQEDSAVYLCASSLLAGGVTTDTQYFGPGTRLTVL.

The rearrangement joins TRBV5-6 to TRBJ2-1; D is possibly TRBD2 (5 bases). Germline lookup yields CDR1 SGHDT and CDR2 YYEEEE. The CDR3 is made up of 16 amino acids. The V gene lost 4 bases and the J gene lost 0 bases, with 14 bases spanning the gap. Here the CDR3 reads CASSPARAGSYNEQFF. The CDR3, as DNA: TGTGCCAGCAGCCCGGCGCGGGCAGGCTCCTACAATGAGCAGTTCTTC. Based on the CDR3 plus reference TRBV5-6 and TRBJ2-1, the full variable domain is DAGVTQSPTHLIKTRGQQVTLRCSPKSGHDTVSWYQQALGQGPQFIFQYYEEEERQRGNFPDRFSGHQFPNYSSELNVNALLLGDSALYLCASSPARAGSYNEQFFGPGTRLTVL.

The chain uses TRBV15 and TRBJ2-7; the match to TRBD2 covers 10 bases. The ends lost 1 base at V and 3 bases at J; junction bases unmatched: 0. Germline loops: CDR1 LNHNV, CDR2 YYDKDF (reference sequence). This CDR3 is 14 amino acids long. For the CDR3, the DNA is TGTGCCACCAGCAGAGGGACTAGCGGCTACGAGCAGTACTTC. This encodes CATSRGTSGYEQYF.

This chain uses TRBV19 with TRBJ1-5; D is uncertain. V lost 6 bases and J 6 bases, leaving 12 bases between the germline ends. There are 13 residues in the CDR3. The V gene's germline CDR1 is LNHDA and CDR2 SQIVND (reference sequence). In DNA form, the CDR3 reads TGTGCCAGTAGCGTGCAGGAAAGTCAGCCCCAGCATTTT. Residues: CASSVQESQPQHF.

This chain connects TRBV7-9 to TRBJ2-2; no firm D call. The CDR3 spans 16 residues. V was pared by 5 bases and J by 1 base, with 14 bases between. CDR1 and CDR2 (germline): SEHNR, FQNEAQ (reference sequence). This chain's CDR3 is CASSPPARKNTGELFF. The CDR3, as DNA: TGTGCCAGCAGCCCGCCGGCTAGAAAGAACACCGGGGAGCTGTTTTTT.

The J gene is TRBJ1-2, the V gene TRBV6-5; D may be TRBD1 (6 bases). This CDR3 comprises 14 residues. V was pared by 2 bases and J by 6 bases, with 13 bases between. Germline values: CDR1 MNHEY, CDR2 SVGAGI. CDR3 sequence (DNA): TGTGCCAGCAGTTACCAGGGGACAAAGAATGGCTACACCTTC. Its protein product is CASSYQGTKNGYTF.

This clone appeared a single time. V usage is TRBV7-6 and J usage is TRBJ2-7; D might be TRBD2 (5 bases). This CDR3 contains 15 residues. Germline CDR1 reads SGHVS; CDR2 reads FNYEAQ. The V end was cut by 5 bases, the J end by 0 bases, with 14 bases between. Here the CDR3 reads CASSLLDPSSYEQYF. The CDR3 nucleotides read TGTGCCAGCAGCCTACTAGACCCCAGCTCCTACGAGCAGTACTTC.

This rearrangement joins TRBV1 to TRBJ2-7; TRBD1, the D gene given by the table, was not confirmed from the DNA. TRBV1 is assigned pseudogene status. This CDR3 contains 13 residues. This CDR3 is CTSRAGTGIEQYF. CDR3 DNA: TGCACCAGCAGGGCCGGGACAGGAATCGAGCAGTACTTC.

J is TRBJ1-2 and V is TRBV15; 7 nucleotides agree with TRBD1. From germline, CDR1 is LNHNV and CDR2 YYDKDF (reference sequence). The CDR3 length is 15 residues. J gave up 4 bases and V 5 bases, and 10 bases lay outside the gene matches. CDR3 protein: CATSGGQVPFYGYTF. For the CDR3, the DNA is TGTGCCACCAGCGGCGGACAGGTCCCTTTCTATGGCTACACCTTC.

The chain has TRBV7-2 and TRBJ2-1; D is perhaps TRBD2 (6 bases). The V end lost 1 base, the J end lost 4 bases, and 14 bases lay between the germline ends. Germline assignment: CDR1 SGHTA and CDR2 FQGNSA. The CDR3 sequence is 16 residues long. The CDR3 protein is CASSLDPGSLYNEQFF. The CDR3 bases are TGTGCCAGCAGCTTAGACCCCGGGAGTCTATACAATGAGCAGTTCTTC. The full variable domain, completed using reference TRBV7-2 and TRBJ2-1, is GAGVSQSPSNKVTEKGKDVELRCDPISGHTALYWYRQSLGQGLEFLIYFQGNSAPDKSGLPSDRFSAERTGGSVSTLTIQRTQQEDSAVYLCASSLDPGSLYNEQFFGPGTRLTVL.

This chain joins TRBV5-1 and TRBJ2-7; no definite D call. The CDR3 runs 13 residues. V was pared by 3 bases and J by 3 bases, with 10 bases between. Germline CDR1 and CDR2: SGHRS and YFSETQ. The CDR3 DNA reads TGCGCCAGCAGCTCACGGGTTTTCTACGAGCAGTACTTC. Encoded protein: CASSSRVFYEQYF.

V gene TRBV29-1 combines with J gene TRBJ2-2, with D possibly TRBD1 on 6 matching bases. Germline CDR1 reads SQVTM; CDR2 reads ANQGSEA. There are 14 residues in the CDR3. Between the trimmed V and J ends, which lost 7 bases and 7 bases, there was a span of 19 bases. CDR3 in amino acids: CSGGGSAGVGELFF. The CDR3 region has the DNA TGCAGCGGTGGGGGATCTGCAGGGGTCGGGGAGCTGTTTTTT.

Remarks on this clone: This specimen includes other DNA sequences encoding the same CDR3. The chain uses TRBV30 and TRBJ2-7; D remains unclear. The CDR3 length is 11 residues. V lost 0 bases and J 4 bases, leaving 4 bases between the germline ends. Germline CDR1 GTSNPN, CDR2 SVGIG (reference sequence). The DNA for the CDR3 is TGTGCCTGGAGTGTACAATACGAGCAGTACTTC. It encodes CAWSVQYEQYF. The full variable domain, with the rest looked up from reference TRBV30 and TRBJ2-7, is SQTIHQWPATLVQPVGSPLSLECTVEGTSNPNLYWYRQAAGRGLQLLFYSVGIGQISSEVPQNLSASRPQDRQFILSSKKLLLSDSGFYLCAWSVQYEQYFGPGTRLTVT.

The V and J genes are TRBV4-3 and TRBJ1-4, with TRBD1 identical over 7 bases. The CDR3 covers 14 residues. V was clipped by 4 bases and J by 7 bases; unmatched bases: 6. CDR1 is LGHNA, CDR2 YSLEER, per germline. The CDR3 DNA reads TGCGCCAGCAGCCGTCAGTGGGACAGTGAAAAACTGTTTTTT. Encoded protein: CASSRQWDSEKLFF.

The genes are TRBV2 and TRBJ1-1; D is perhaps TRBD1 (5 bases). Germline V gene sequence: CDR1 SNHLY, CDR2 FYNNEI. V lost 2 bases to trimming and J lost 7 bases, with 17 bases between them. This CDR3 is built from 15 residues. As DNA, the CDR3 is TGTGCCAGCAGTGAATTCGGAGGGGTTGAGAATGAAGCTTTCTTT. Its translation: CASSEFGGVENEAFF.

The chain recombines TRBV5-6 with TRBJ1-2; D is possibly TRBD1 (5 bases). The CDR3 is 11 amino acids. Trimming took 6 bases from V and 3 from J, leaving 6 bases between them. Germline V gene data show CDR1 as SGHDT and CDR2 as YYEEEE. CDR3 sequence (DNA): TGTGCCAGCAAACAGGACTATGGCTACACCTTC. Residues: CASKQDYGYTF.

This sequence joins TRBV18 and TRBJ2-1; the D gene is possibly TRBD1 (5 bases). V was clipped by 2 bases and J by 4 bases, with 9 bases between them. The CDR3 sequence is 14 residues long. In germline, CDR1 is KGHSH, CDR2 LQKENI. The CDR3 DNA reads as TGTGCCAGCTCACCAGTCAGGGATTACAATGAGCAGTTCTTC. This gives the protein CASSPVRDYNEQFF.